This T cell receptor beta chain is from a study of siplizumab effects on memory and regulatory T cells. Germline lookup yields CDR1 LNHNV and CDR2 YYDKDF (reference sequence). The CDR3 is 15 amino acids. Between the trimmed V and J ends, which lost 2 bases and 2 bases, there was a span of 13 bases. Data came from immunoSEQ multiplex PCR; TCRdb stores just in-frame clones and leaves some out. The table includes some 46,000 clones, over 90% detected once. The origin of this receptor is a human donor in good health. The sample taken for sequencing was CD8+ T cells sorted from blood. The chain joins TRBV15 to TRBJ2-7; possibly TRBD2 for D (6 bases). The CDR3 loop reads CATSRPGDGTYEQYF. The CDR3 nucleotides are TGTGCCACCAGCAGACCGGGGGACGGTACCTACGAGCAGTACTTC.